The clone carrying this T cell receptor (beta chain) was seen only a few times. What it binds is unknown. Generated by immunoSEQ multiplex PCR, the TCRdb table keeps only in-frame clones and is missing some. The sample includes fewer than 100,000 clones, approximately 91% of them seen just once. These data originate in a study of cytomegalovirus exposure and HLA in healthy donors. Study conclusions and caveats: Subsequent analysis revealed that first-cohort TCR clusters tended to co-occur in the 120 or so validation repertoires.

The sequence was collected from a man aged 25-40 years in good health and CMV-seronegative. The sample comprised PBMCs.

The CDR3 DNA sequence: TGTGCCAGCAGCCAAGAAGAGGGACAGGGATTTGAGCCCCAGCATTTT. This sequence encodes CASSQEEGQGFEPQHF. This chain joins TRBV4-2 and TRBJ1-5; 9 nucleotides align to TRBD1. Per germline, CDR1 LGHNA and CDR2 YNFKEQ. The CDR3 length is 16 residues. V gave up 0 bases and J gave up 8 bases; unmatched junction bases: 8.